These 20 T cell receptor beta chains were all obtained from the same sample, sequenced in a study of neoadjuvant anti-PD-1 for oral cavity cancer. Sequenced by immunoSEQ multiplex PCR; TCRdb stores in-frame clones only, minus some. The data hold under 10,000 clones, with about four fifths observed a single time. Time point described: after neoadjuvant nivolumab, at surgical resection. Sample: PBMCs, taken after nivolumab (anti-PD-1) treatment. The receptor set was obtained from a person between 40 and 85 years old with oral cavity squamous cell carcinoma.

The rearrangement joins TRBV7-2 to TRBJ2-1; D may be TRBD2 (6 bases). Germline-derived CDR1 and CDR2 are SGHTA and FQGNSA. The CDR3 consists of 15 residues. V was shortened by 2 bases and J by 7 bases, with 15 bases between the two germline ends. The CDR3 DNA reads as TGTGCCAGCAGCTTAATGGGGGAGGCCCGTAATGAGCAGTTCTTC. Translated, it gives CASSLMGEARNEQFF.

This rearrangement joins TRBV19 to TRBJ1-5, with TRBD1 identical over 9 bases. The germline CDR1 and CDR2 sequences are LNHDA and SQIVND (reference sequence). This CDR3 spans 17 amino acids. V lost 5 bases and J lost 3; bases outside the gene matches: 11. The CDR3 DNA reads TGTGCCAGTAGTTTTTCCGGGACAGGGCAATCCAATCAGCCCCAGCATTTT. This codes for CASSFSGTGQSNQPQHF.

The chain uses TRBV5-1 and TRBJ2-1; D assignment may be TRBD1 or TRBD2 (6 bases each). Germline assignment: CDR1 SGHRS and CDR2 YFSETQ. The length of the CDR3 is 14 residues. V was cut by 3 bases and J by 5 bases, with 12 bases left in between. The CDR3 protein is CASSSLEGDNEQFF. CDR3 DNA: TGCGCCAGCAGCTCACTGGAGGGGGACAATGAGCAGTTCTTC.

This chain links TRBV20-1 with TRBJ2-5; D may be TRBD1 or TRBD2 (5 bases each). CDR1 and CDR2 (germline): DFQATT, SNEGSKA (reference sequence). The ends were cut back, 6 bases at V and 7 bases at J, with 9 bases in the middle. The CDR3 spans 10 residues. Written as DNA, the CDR3 is TGCAGTGCCGTTGGGGGGACCCAGTACTTC. It is translated as CSAVGGTQYF.

In its sample, this clone was seen once. The chain is built from TRBV5-8 and TRBJ2-7; D remains ambiguous. Germline values: CDR1 SGHTS, CDR2 YDEGEE. The CDR3 contains 13 residues. V was trimmed by 5 bases and J by 0 bases, leaving 9 bases between them. CDR3 coding DNA: TGTGCCAGCAGAGACGGGTTCTCCTACGAGCAGTACTTC. Its translation is CASRDGFSYEQYF.

V and J are TRBV19 and TRBJ1-4; 9 positions agree with TRBD1. CDR1 and CDR2 (germline): LNHDA, SQIVND (reference sequence). Trimming cost V 4 bases and J 8 bases; bases outside gene matches: 11. This CDR3 is built from 16 residues. CDR3 in amino acids: CASSKGQGFSNEKLFF. The CDR3 nucleotides are TGTGCCAGTAGTAAGGGACAGGGCTTCTCCAACGAAAAACTGTTTTTT.

This clone was detected a few times. The chain is built from TRBV7-4 and TRBJ1-1, with TRBD1 identical over 10 bases. CDR3 size: 17 residues. Germline CDR1 and CDR2: SGHVT and SQSDAQ. V gave up 5 bases and J gave up 3 bases; unmatched junction bases: 12. The CDR3 here is CASSPGTGVIQDTEAFF. DNA of the CDR3: TGTGCCAGCAGCCCTGGGACAGGGGTTATTCAGGACACTGAAGCTTTCTTT.

The chain combines TRBV4-1 with TRBJ1-4; TRBD1 matches at 12 bases. The germline V gene encodes CDR1 MGHRA and CDR2 YSYEKL. J was trimmed by 7 bases and V by 3 bases; bases with no gene match: 9. The CDR3 length is 17 residues. The CDR3 coding sequence is TGCGCCAGCAGCCACGGGACAGGGGGCCTCGTCGGTGAAAAACTGTTTTTT. Amino acids: CASSHGTGGLVGEKLFF.

This clone has a handful of counts. The J gene is TRBJ1-1, the V gene TRBV2; a weak D match, TRBD1 (5 bases). The CDR3 covers 13 residues. Germline V gene sequence: CDR1 SNHLY, CDR2 FYNNEI. Trimming removed 3 bases at V and 1 base at J, with 6 bases between. CDR3 coding DNA: TGTGCCAGCAGTGAGGACACGAACACTGAAGCTTTCTTT. The encoded protein is CASSEDTNTEAFF.

V gene TRBV14 combines with J gene TRBJ2-3; D possibly corresponds to TRBD2 (5 bases). This CDR3 has 12 amino acids. Trimming shortened V by 4 bases and J by 7 bases, and 9 bases separated the two germline ends. Per germline, CDR1 SGHDN and CDR2 FVKESK. CDR3 nucleotide sequence: TGTGCCAGCAGCCCCTTCGGGAATACGCAGTATTTT. Translated, it gives CASSPFGNTQYF.

This clone was detected once. This sequence joins TRBV28 and TRBJ1-2; 7 nucleotides match TRBD1. The CDR3 has 17 residues. CDR1 MDHEN and CDR2 SYDVKM come from the germline V gene. J was trimmed by 0 bases and V by 2 bases; bases with no gene match: 9. The CDR3 DNA reads TGTGCCAGCAGTTTAAGCCCCCTAGGACAGGCTAACTATGGCTACACCTTC. This sequence encodes CASSLSPLGQANYGYTF.

The chain combines TRBV28 with TRBJ2-2; D possibly corresponds to TRBD2 (6 bases). The CDR3 sequence is 13 residues long. Germline V gene data show CDR1 as MDHEN and CDR2 as SYDVKM. The V gene lost 11 bases and the J gene lost 3 bases, with 13 bases spanning the gap. The CDR3 DNA follows: TGTGCCCTAGCGACTCCCCACACCGGGGAGCTGTTTTTT. Its translation: CALATPHTGELFF.

This clone was picked up a small number of times. V and J are TRBV5-1 and TRBJ1-1, with D possibly TRBD1 on 5 matching bases. The V end lost 2 bases, the J end lost 7 bases, and 9 bases lay between the germline ends. Germline V gives CDR1 SGHRS, CDR2 YFSETQ. The length of the CDR3 is 12 residues. CDR3 coding DNA: TGCGCCAGCAGCTTTCGGGGCAGTGAAGCTTTCTTT. Translation: CASSFRGSEAFF.

V and J are TRBV7-2 and TRBJ2-3; D unclear. Germline V gene sequence: CDR1 SGHTA, CDR2 FQGNSA. This CDR3 is built from 14 residues. Trimming shortened V by 1 base and J by 1 base, and 6 bases separated the two germline ends. The CDR3: CASSLVGRTDTQYF. Written as DNA, the CDR3 is TGTGCCAGCAGCTTAGTGGGCCGCACAGATACGCAGTATTTT.

The V gene is TRBV6-1, the J gene TRBJ1-4, with D unclear. Germline CDR1 MNHNS, CDR2 SASEGT. The CDR3 has 15 residues. The V gene lost 0 bases and the J gene lost 4 bases, with 9 bases spanning the gap. The CDR3 bases are TGTGCCAGCAGTGAAGCTCGGCAGCTTAATGAAAAACTGTTTTTT. Protein: CASSEARQLNEKLFF.

The V call is TRBV2, the J call TRBJ1-3, with 7 positions matching TRBD1. The CDR3 has 16 amino acids. V lost 7 bases and J lost 0; bases outside the gene matches: 9. Germline-derived CDR1 and CDR2 are SNHLY and FYNNEI. CDR3 sequence (DNA): TGTGCCAGCACCGCGAAGGGGGCCATCTCTGGAAACACCATATATTTT. It codes for CASTAKGAISGNTIYF. Using reference TRBV2 and TRBJ1-3 for the parts outside the CDR3, the full variable domain is EPEVTQTPSHQVTQMGQEVILRCVPISNHLYFYWYRQILGQKVEFLVSFYNNEISEKSEIFDDQFSVERPDGSNFTLKIRSTKLEDSAMYFCASTAKGAISGNTIYFGEGSWLTVV.

The J gene is TRBJ1-4, the V gene TRBV7-9, with TRBD1 as a possible D gene (5 bases). The CDR3 is 14 residues long. The ends were cut back, 2 bases at V and 8 bases at J, with 12 bases in the middle. The V gene's germline CDR1 is SEHNR and CDR2 FQNEAQ (reference sequence). CDR3 nucleotides: TGTGCCAGCAGCTTATCAGGGTTCGGAGAAAAACTGTTTTTT. Protein: CASSLSGFGEKLFF.

The J gene is TRBJ1-6, the V gene TRBV27, with D hard to call. CDR3 size: 12 residues. Between the trimmed V and J ends, which lost 5 bases and 14 bases, there was a span of 13 bases. CDR1 and CDR2 (germline): MNHEY, SMNVEV (reference sequence). CDR3 DNA sequence: TGTGCCAGCAGTCCCCAAACCAGGACCCTCCACTTT. Its translation: CASSPQTRTLHF.

The chain couples TRBV7-6 to TRBJ1-4; D remains unclear. The CDR3 length is 13 residues. Looked up from germline, CDR1 is SGHVS and CDR2 is FNYEAQ. The V gene lost 4 bases and the J gene lost 4 bases, with 7 bases spanning the gap. The chain's CDR3 is CASSSQLNEKLFF. CDR3 nucleotides: TGTGCCAGCAGCTCCCAACTTAATGAAAAACTGTTTTTT.

The rearrangement links TRBV7-9 to TRBJ1-4; 7 nucleotides align to TRBD1. This CDR3 contains 16 residues. With V trimmed by 6 bases and J by 5 bases, 12 bases remained unmatched. CDR1 is SEHNR and CDR2 is FQNEAQ in the germline V gene (reference sequence). CDR3 region: CASSPQVPTGNEKLFF. The CDR3 DNA reads TGTGCCAGCAGTCCACAAGTACCGACAGGGAATGAAAAACTGTTTTTT.